This TCR beta chain was observed in a study of response to subunit inactivated influenza vaccine. TCRdb used MiXCR to reprocess the RT-PCR reads, holding one entry per CDR3 protein. The table shows hundreds of thousands of distinct CDR3 sequences, with around 11% occurring only once. The table lists this clonotype with a few counts. These data were likewise used in another study, on T cells expressing NK-cell markers. According to that study: The TCR beta cDNA came from 5'RACE template switching with UMIs. Dominant NKG2C+ clonotypes were found to form about 1.0-7.5% of CD8+ T cells in over five donors.

The receptor was isolated from a man aged 45-65 years who received an inactivated influenza vaccine. The sample consisted of PBMCs from blood, taken on the day of vaccination.

CDR3 protein: CSATRTRKETQYF. Written as DNA, the CDR3 is TGCAGTGCTACCCGGACTAGGAAAGAGACCCAGTACTTC. The rearrangement uses TRBV20-1 and TRBJ2-5; TRBD2 agrees at 7 bases. From germline, CDR1 is DFQATT and CDR2 SNEGSKA (reference sequence). V lost 4 bases, J lost 3 bases, and 5 bases stayed unmatched. This CDR3 is 13 amino acids long.